These 29 T cell receptor beta chains originate from one sample sequenced in a study of blood T cell repertoires in COVID-19. Assay: immunoSEQ multiplex PCR; the TCRdb copy retains only in-frame clones and omits some. There are around 170,000 clones in the sample; about 90% occur only once, and roughly 8.6% lies in the top ten. The sequenced sample was PBMCs or T cells enriched from blood (not recorded which). These receptors all come from a woman under 30 who had recovered from COVID-19.

This clone was detected only once. The chain employs TRBV7-9 and TRBJ2-7; TRBD2 agrees at 9 bases. The V gene's germline CDR1 is SEHNR and CDR2 FQNEAQ (reference sequence). J gave up 2 bases and V 5 bases, and 10 bases lay outside the gene matches. The CDR3 is made up of 16 amino acids. This CDR3 is CASSPRGAGGTYEQYF. DNA for the CDR3: TGTGCCAGCAGCCCCCGGGGTGCGGGGGGGACCTACGAGCAGTACTTC.

V is TRBV2 and J is TRBJ1-5, with D possibly being TRBD1 (5 bases). The germline V and J ends were trimmed by 6 bases and 3 bases, with 9 bases remaining between them. From germline, CDR1 is SNHLY and CDR2 FYNNEI. This CDR3 contains 13 residues. The CDR3 spells CASRAGYNQPQHF. The CDR3 DNA sequence: TGTGCCAGCAGAGCAGGGTACAATCAGCCCCAGCATTTT.

The chain uses TRBV5-1 and TRBJ1-2; 7 positions agree with TRBD1. V shed 4 bases, J shed 2 bases, and the junction held 8 bases outside the gene matches. In germline, CDR1 is SGHRS, CDR2 YFSETQ. This CDR3 has 15 residues. This chain's CDR3 is CASSPRTGQNYGYTF. The CDR3 DNA follows: TGCGCCAGCAGCCCTAGGACAGGCCAAAACTATGGCTACACCTTC.

CDR3 coding DNA: TGTGCCAGCAGTTTCCCGGCGAGGGACACTTCTAGCAATCAGCCCCAGCATTTT. It specifies CASSFPARDTSSNQPQHF. The genes are TRBV28 and TRBJ1-5; weak D call: TRBD1 (6 bases). Trimming took off 3 bases at V and 0 bases at J, with 18 bases between the two ends. The CDR3 length is 18 residues. The germline V gene encodes CDR1 MDHEN and CDR2 SYDVKM.

The gene calls are TRBV5-4 and TRBJ2-7; 8 bases map to TRBD2. Trimming cost V 4 bases and J 3 bases; bases outside gene matches: 9. The CDR3 covers 15 residues. Germline V gene data show CDR1 as SGHNT and CDR2 as YYREEE (reference sequence). The CDR3 DNA follows: TGTGCCAGCAGCCCTCGGCGGGAGGTAGGCTACGAGCAGTACTTC. This codes for CASSPRREVGYEQYF.

A single count supports this clone. V is TRBV4-1 and J is TRBJ2-7; D unclear. The CDR3 loop spans 18 amino acids. Trimming took 3 bases from V and 4 from J, leaving 25 bases between them. CDR1 is MGHRA and CDR2 is YSYEKL in the germline V gene. CDR3 nucleotides: TGCGCCAGCAGCCATCCCAAGAGAGACCAGAAAACAGTGTACGAGCAGTACTTC. Translation: CASSHPKRDQKTVYEQYF.

The rearrangement uses TRBV6-6 and TRBJ1-1, with D maybe TRBD1 (5 bases). Trimming stripped 5 bases from V and 3 bases from J, with 19 bases between. From germline, CDR1 is MNHNY and CDR2 SVGAGI (reference sequence). This CDR3 has 16 amino acids. The CDR3 nucleotides read TGTGCCAGCAGTCCCCACGCCCAGGGTACGGACACTGAAGCTTTCTTT. Residues: CASSPHAQGTDTEAFF.

V is TRBV6-5 and J is TRBJ1-1; tentative D call: TRBD1 (6 bases). V lost 5 bases to trimming and J lost 7 bases, with 17 bases between them. Germline loops: CDR1 MNHEY, CDR2 SVGAGI. The CDR3 contains 14 residues. This chain's CDR3 is CASSRHRDVGEAFF. The CDR3 nucleotides are TGTGCCAGCAGTAGGCACAGGGATGTCGGTGAAGCTTTCTTT.

In its sample, this clone was seen once. The genes are TRBV28 and TRBJ1-1, with D maybe TRBD1 (6 bases). There are 15 residues in the CDR3. CDR1 and CDR2 from the germline V gene are MDHEN and SYDVKM. V was clipped by 2 bases and J by 4 bases, with 14 bases between them. This CDR3 is CASSLQSGVGTEAFF. DNA of the CDR3: TGTGCCAGCAGTTTACAGTCAGGGGTTGGCACTGAAGCTTTCTTT.

This clone came up once. The chain joins TRBV28 to TRBJ1-6; a possible D gene is TRBD1 (5 bases). Germline CDR1 MDHEN, CDR2 SYDVKM. V was pared by 6 bases and J by 10 bases, with 16 bases between. The CDR3 has 14 amino acids. This CDR3 is CASRGDGGISPLHF. The CDR3 DNA follows: TGTGCCAGCAGGGGGGACGGGGGGATCTCACCCCTCCACTTT. The variable domain in full, with the rest retrieved from reference TRBV28 and TRBJ1-6, is DVKVTQSSRYLVKRTGEKVFLECVQDMDHENMFWYRQDPGLGLRLIYFSYDVKMKEKGDIPEGYSVSREKKERFSLILESASTNQTSMYLCASRGDGGISPLHFGNGTRLTVT.

The V gene is TRBV6-2 or TRBV6-3, the J gene TRBJ2-1; D is possibly TRBD1 (5 bases). Trimming removed 5 bases from V and 9 bases from J, with 8 bases in between. Germline values: CDR1 MNHEY, CDR2 SVGEGT. This CDR3 comprises 11 residues. The CDR3 DNA is TGTGCCAGCAGTCAGGGCGTTGAGCAGTTCTTC. Its translation: CASSQGVEQFF.

This clone was recorded many times. The chain links TRBV9 to TRBJ2-3; D is ambiguous. V lost 3 bases and J 4 bases, leaving 6 bases between the germline ends. The germline gives CDR1 SGDLS, CDR2 YYNGEE. This CDR3 has 12 residues. CDR3 sequence: CASSGDSDTQYF. The CDR3 DNA is TGTGCCAGCAGCGGCGATTCAGATACGCAGTATTTT. The full variable domain, completed using reference TRBV9 and TRBJ2-3, is DSGVTQTPKHLITATGQRVTLRCSPRSGDLSVYWYQQSLDQGLQFLIQYYNGEERAKGNILERFSAQQFPDLHSELNLSSLELGDSALYFCASSGDSDTQYFGPGTRLTVL.

The chain has TRBV28 and TRBJ2-5; 9 bases line up with TRBD1. Germline V gene sequence: CDR1 MDHEN, CDR2 SYDVKM. This CDR3 spans 14 amino acids. The V segment lost 5 bases and the J segment 4 bases; nucleotides outside the gene matches: 5. The CDR3 spells CASSPGDRAETQYF. The CDR3 nucleotides are TGTGCCAGCAGTCCCGGGGACAGGGCAGAGACCCAGTACTTC.

The chain links TRBV2 to TRBJ1-2; 8 nucleotides align to TRBD1. Per germline, CDR1 SNHLY and CDR2 FYNNEI. Germline trimming cut 4 bases from V and 6 bases from J; bases unmatched to any gene: 7. The CDR3 extends over 14 amino acids. The CDR3 is CASSGGTGGHGYTF. CDR3 nucleotide sequence: TGTGCCAGCAGTGGAGGGACAGGTGGCCATGGCTACACCTTC.

The chain couples TRBV4-1 to TRBJ2-1, with 9 bases identical to TRBD2. Germline V gives CDR1 MGHRA, CDR2 YSYEKL. V gave up 0 bases and J gave up 9 bases; unmatched junction bases: 6. The CDR3 has 15 residues. CDR3 nucleotides: TGCGCCAGCAGCCAAGATAGCGGGGGCTCAGGTGAGCAGTTCTTC. It encodes CASSQDSGGSGEQFF.

The chain's CDR3 is CASSPGLAGGYNEQFF. The DNA of the CDR3 is TGTGCCAGCAGCCCCGGACTAGCGGGAGGGTACAATGAGCAGTTCTTC. The chain is built from TRBV3-1 (or the pseudogene TRBV3-2) and TRBJ2-1; 15 positions match TRBD2. This CDR3 region has 16 residues. CDR1 LGHDT and CDR2 YNNKEL come from the germline V gene (reference sequence). V dropped 4 bases and J dropped 4; count of bases not matched to a gene: 2.

This chain uses TRBV29-1 with TRBJ1-4, with 7 nucleotides matching TRBD1. The CDR3 runs to 15 residues. Germline loops: CDR1 SQVTM, CDR2 ANQGSEA. Unmatched junction bases numbered 11, after V lost 2 bases and J lost 8 bases. In DNA, the CDR3 is TGCAGCGTTGAAAAGAGGCAGGGGGAAGGGGAAAAACTGTTTTTT. This sequence encodes CSVEKRQGEGEKLFF.

The gene calls are TRBV27 and TRBJ2-4; maybe TRBD2 (6 bases). In germline, CDR1 is MNHEY, CDR2 SMNVEV (reference sequence). This CDR3 comprises 14 residues. Trimming shortened V by 4 bases and J by 5 bases, and 12 bases separated the two germline ends. The CDR3 loop reads CASSSNWGENIQYF. The CDR3 DNA follows: TGTGCCAGCAGTTCTAACTGGGGGGAAAACATTCAGTACTTC.

This clone was counted between two and nine times. The CDR3 region has the DNA TGTGCCAGCAGCGTAGAGGTAGCGGGAGGGAACAATGAGCAGTTCTTC. It translates to CASSVEVAGGNNEQFF. The chain is built from TRBV9 and TRBJ2-1; 11 positions match TRBD2. Germline V lookup: CDR1 SGDLS, CDR2 YYNGEE. This CDR3 region has 16 residues. Trimming took 0 bases from V and 5 from J; bases not matched to a gene: 4.

The gene calls are TRBV7-2 and TRBJ2-1; D possibly corresponds to TRBD2 (5 bases). This CDR3 has 15 residues. The V end lost 2 bases, the J end lost 6 bases, and 14 bases lay between the germline ends. Germline V gives CDR1 SGHTA, CDR2 FQGNSA. CDR3 amino acids: CASSLIRGSVNEQFF. In DNA, the CDR3 is TGTGCCAGCAGCTTAATTCGGGGATCCGTCAATGAGCAGTTCTTC.

The gene calls are TRBV27 and TRBJ2-3; 9 bases fit TRBD1. The CDR3 loop spans 16 amino acids. Trimming at V came to 5 bases and at J to 6 bases, leaving 12 bases not matched to a gene. Germline CDR1 reads MNHEY; CDR2 reads SMNVEV (reference sequence). In DNA form, the CDR3 reads TGTGCCAGCAGTCTACCTCCGGGACAGGGTTCGGATACGCAGTATTTT. It encodes CASSLPPGQGSDTQYF.

CDR3 loop: CASSLNAGESYEQYF. In DNA, the CDR3 is TGTGCCAGCAGCTTAAATGCGGGAGAGTCCTACGAGCAGTACTTC. The J gene is TRBJ2-7, the V gene TRBV11-2; 7 bases match TRBD2. The CDR3 has 15 residues. The trim removed 2 bases at V and 1 base at J, leaving 5 bases unmatched. Germline assignment: CDR1 SGHAT and CDR2 FQNNGV.

The rearrangement links TRBV2 to TRBJ2-1; TRBD1 is a possible D gene (5 bases). Trimming shortened V by 2 bases and J by 6 bases, and 14 bases separated the two germline ends. The CDR3 has 15 residues. The germline gives CDR1 SNHLY, CDR2 FYNNEI. The CDR3 region has the DNA TGTGCCAGCAGTGAAAGGGGCGCAGCCCGCAATGAGCAGTTCTTC. Protein product: CASSERGAARNEQFF.

This chain connects TRBV30 to TRBJ2-1, with a possible D match to TRBD2 (5 bases). The length of the CDR3 is 14 residues. CDR1 is GTSNPN and CDR2 is SVGIG in the germline V gene (reference sequence). V lost 5 bases to trimming and J lost 0 bases, with 11 bases between them. CDR3 loop: CAWGGVRSYNEQFF. The CDR3 DNA is TGTGCCTGGGGAGGAGTCCGCTCCTACAATGAGCAGTTCTTC.

This clone showed up just a few times. The chain is built from TRBV27 and TRBJ2-7, with D tentatively TRBD1 (5 bases). In germline, CDR1 is MNHEY, CDR2 SMNVEV (reference sequence). This CDR3 is built from 12 residues. With 7 bases removed from V and 7 bases from J, the gap between germline ends came to 14 bases. The CDR3 sequence: CASMARVNEQYF. The CDR3 bases are TGTGCCAGCATGGCCAGGGTCAATGAGCAGTACTTC.

The chain carries TRBV10-1 and TRBJ2-3; 7 nucleotides align to TRBD1. V dropped 10 bases and J dropped 3; count of bases not matched to a gene: 16. Germline lookup yields CDR1 WNHNN and CDR2 SYGVQD (reference sequence). This CDR3 has 16 residues. The CDR3 reads CANGTATPRVTDTQYF. The CDR3 DNA follows: TGCGCCAACGGGACAGCAACTCCCCGAGTGACAGATACGCAGTATTTT.

The V and J genes are TRBV30 and TRBJ1-1; TRBD1 matches 10 bases. Per the germline V gene, CDR1 is GTSNPN and CDR2 is SVGIG (reference sequence). With V trimmed by 3 bases and J by 5 bases, 3 bases remained unmatched. CDR3 length: 13 amino acids. The CDR3 DNA is TGTGCCTGGAGGGGACAGGGGAATACTGAAGCTTTCTTT. It translates to CAWRGQGNTEAFF. The full variable domain, completed using reference TRBV30 and TRBJ1-1, is SQTIHQWPATLVQPVGSPLSLECTVEGTSNPNLYWYRQAAGRGLQLLFYSVGIGQISSEVPQNLSASRPQDRQFILSSKKLLLSDSGFYLCAWRGQGNTEAFFGQGTRLTVV.

Comment on this clone: Other DNA sequences from this sample encode an identical CDR3 as well. The chain uses TRBV2 and TRBJ2-2; 14 bases are a match to TRBD2. Germline loops: CDR1 SNHLY, CDR2 FYNNEI. This CDR3 contains 15 residues. The J segment lost 4 bases and the V segment lost 6 bases, leaving 1 base of the junction unmatched. The DNA of the CDR3 is TGTGCCAGCAGGGGACTAGCGGGAGTCACCGGGGAGCTGTTTTTT. It yields the protein CASRGLAGVTGELFF.

Notes on this clone: One end of the junction fails to match germline, which may point to a read error. The V and J genes are TRBV4-3 and TRBJ2-7; no reliable D call. The CDR3 length is 10 residues. Germline V CDR1 and CDR2: LGHNA, YSLEER. The CDR3 DNA follows: TGCGCCAGCAGCCGTTGCTCTATCCTCTTC. The encoded protein is CASSRCSILF.